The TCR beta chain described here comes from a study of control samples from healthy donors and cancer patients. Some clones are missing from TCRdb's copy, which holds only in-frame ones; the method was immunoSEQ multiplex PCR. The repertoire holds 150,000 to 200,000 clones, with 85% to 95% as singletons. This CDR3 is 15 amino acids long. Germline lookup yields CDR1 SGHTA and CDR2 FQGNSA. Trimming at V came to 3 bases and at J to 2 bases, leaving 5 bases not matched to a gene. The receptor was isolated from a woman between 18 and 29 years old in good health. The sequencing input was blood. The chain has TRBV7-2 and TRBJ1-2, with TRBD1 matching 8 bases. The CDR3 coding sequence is TGTGCCAGCAGCTTTTCCCGGACAGGGAACTATGGCTACACCTTC. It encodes CASSFSRTGNYGYTF.